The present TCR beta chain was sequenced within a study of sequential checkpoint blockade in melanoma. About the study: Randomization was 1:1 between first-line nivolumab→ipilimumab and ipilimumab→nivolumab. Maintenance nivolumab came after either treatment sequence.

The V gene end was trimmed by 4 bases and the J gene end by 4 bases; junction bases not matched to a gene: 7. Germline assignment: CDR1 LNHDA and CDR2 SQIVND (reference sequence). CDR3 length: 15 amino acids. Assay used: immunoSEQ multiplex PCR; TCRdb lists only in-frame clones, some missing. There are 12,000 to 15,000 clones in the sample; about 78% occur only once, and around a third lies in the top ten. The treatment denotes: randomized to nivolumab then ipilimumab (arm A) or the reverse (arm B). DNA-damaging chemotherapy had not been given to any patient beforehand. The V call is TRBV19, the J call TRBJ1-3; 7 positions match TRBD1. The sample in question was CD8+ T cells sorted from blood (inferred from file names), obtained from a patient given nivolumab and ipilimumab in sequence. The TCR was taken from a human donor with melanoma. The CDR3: CASSTDRTAGNTIYF. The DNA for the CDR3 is TGTGCCAGTAGTACGGACAGGACGGCGGGAAACACCATATATTTT.